The 15 T cell receptor beta chains reported below all come from one sample, sequenced in a study of Ad26.COV2.S vaccination and SARS-CoV-2 variants. Method: immunoSEQ multiplex PCR; TCRdb's copy keeps in-frame clones and lacks some. The table shows 360,000 or so clones, with roughly 87% occurring only once. The treatment here: about 20 received Ad26.COV2.S at low or high dose, single or two shots; several received placebo; per-sample allocation not given. Following the first vaccine or placebo injection, samples were taken on day 63. The sample in question was peripheral blood, obtained in a trial of Ad26.COV2.S vaccine versus placebo. The source is a person aged 18-60 years who received the Ad26.COV2.S COVID-19 vaccine or a placebo.

This clone was seen a handful of times. The V call is TRBV4-1, the J call TRBJ2-2; D perhaps matches TRBD2 (6 bases). This CDR3 spans 14 amino acids. Per the germline V gene, CDR1 is MGHRA and CDR2 is YSYEKL. V shed 10 bases and J shed 5 bases, with 17 bases lying between them. CDR3: CATGVIAATGELFF. The CDR3, as DNA: TGCGCCACCGGGGTAATAGCGGCTACCGGGGAGCTGTTTTTT.

The chain recombines TRBV7-9 with TRBJ1-5; D is perhaps TRBD1 (5 bases). Between the trimmed V and J ends, which lost 5 bases and 6 bases, there was a span of 11 bases. The CDR3 is 13 residues long. Germline CDR1 reads SEHNR; CDR2 reads FQNEAQ (reference sequence). CDR3 loop: CASSRGEGQPQHF. The CDR3 DNA is TGTGCCAGCAGCAGGGGAGAGGGTCAGCCCCAGCATTTT.

This sequence joins TRBV9 and TRBJ1-3, with TRBD1 as a possible D gene (5 bases). CDR3 length equals 15 residues. Per germline, CDR1 SGDLS and CDR2 YYNGEE. V lost 0 bases and J lost 4, with 11 bases in between. The CDR3 bases are TGTGCCAGCAGCGTAGAGGGGATGTCCGGAAACACCATATATTTT. Translated, it gives CASSVEGMSGNTIYF.

This rearrangement joins TRBV27 to TRBJ2-2; no reliable D call. The germline CDR1 and CDR2 sequences are MNHEY and SMNVEV (reference sequence). Trimming pared 4 bases from V and 1 base from J, leaving 7 bases between. This CDR3 contains 14 residues. In DNA, the CDR3 is TGTGCCAGCAGTTACCGGTGGAACACCGGGGAGCTGTTTTTT. Its translation: CASSYRWNTGELFF.

The CDR3 is CASSQLSSGELFF. The CDR3 bases are TGTGCCAGCAGCCAACTGAGTTCCGGGGAGCTGTTTTTT. The chain employs TRBV7-6 and TRBJ2-2; D unclear. CDR3 size: 13 residues. The germline V gene encodes CDR1 SGHVS and CDR2 FNYEAQ. Between the trimmed V and J ends, which lost 5 bases and 6 bases, there was a span of 10 bases.

This sequence joins TRBV5-1 and TRBJ2-4; no definite D call. Deletions cut 4 bases from V and 1 base from J, with 12 bases between. Germline V gene data show CDR1 as SGHRS and CDR2 as YFSETQ. This CDR3 has 15 residues. The CDR3 sequence: CASSHPSTAKNIQYF. Here the CDR3 DNA reads TGCGCCAGCAGCCACCCTAGTACCGCCAAAAACATTCAGTACTTC.

The CDR3 region has the DNA TGTGCCAGCAGCTATCTAACTGAAGCTTTCTTT. Translation: CASSYLTEAFF. This chain uses TRBV3-1 (or the pseudogene TRBV3-2) with TRBJ1-1; D gene uncertain. The ends were cut back, 5 bases at V and 5 bases at J, with 6 bases in the middle. Germline CDR1 and CDR2: LGHDT and YNNKEL (reference sequence). The CDR3 has 11 residues.

V is TRBV4-1 and J is TRBJ2-7, with D perhaps TRBD1 (6 bases). Trimming took 5 bases from V and 6 from J, leaving 11 bases between them. This CDR3 region has 12 residues. Germline CDR1 reads MGHRA; CDR2 reads YSYEKL. The CDR3 region has the DNA TGCGCCAGCAGCTCCGGGACACTCGAGCAGTACTTC. It specifies CASSSGTLEQYF.

The chain recombines TRBV6-5 with TRBJ1-4; TRBD1 agrees at 9 bases. After removal of 1 base from V and 11 bases from J, the junction contained 8 bases not matched to a gene. Germline CDR1 reads MNHEY; CDR2 reads SVGAGI. This CDR3 has 15 residues. The CDR3 is CASSYLGQGSRKLFF. CDR3 nucleotide sequence: TGTGCCAGCAGTTACTTAGGACAGGGGTCGAGGAAACTGTTTTTT.

In this sample, this clone turned up a few times. The chain employs TRBV6-5 and TRBJ1-1; perhaps TRBD1 as D (6 bases). V was clipped by 10 bases and J by 2 bases, with 14 bases between them. Germline CDR1 reads MNHEY; CDR2 reads SVGAGI. This CDR3 has 13 amino acids. The CDR3 loop reads CATMGAGNTEAFF. CDR3 sequence (DNA): TGTGCCACCATGGGGGCGGGTAACACTGAAGCTTTCTTT.

V is TRBV4-3 and J is TRBJ1-2, with D maybe TRBD1 (5 bases). This CDR3 has 14 residues. V lost 3 bases and J 4 bases, leaving 12 bases between the germline ends. The germline gives CDR1 LGHNA, CDR2 YSLEER. The CDR3 sequence: CASSQWGDGYGYTF. The CDR3 nucleotides read TGCGCCAGCAGCCAGTGGGGGGATGGCTATGGCTACACCTTC.

The chain links TRBV7-6 to TRBJ2-5; no firm D call. The CDR3 has 16 amino acids. CDR1 and CDR2 from the germline V gene are SGHVS and FNYEAQ. V was cut by 2 bases and J by 3 bases, with 16 bases left in between. Here the CDR3 DNA reads TGTGCCAGCAGCTTAACCCGGGCCGTGAGCGAAGAGACCCAGTACTTC. Amino acid sequence: CASSLTRAVSEETQYF. Based on the CDR3 plus reference TRBV7-6 and TRBJ2-5, the full variable domain is GAGVSQSPRYKVTKRGQDVALRCDPISGHVSLYWYRQALGQGPEFLTYFNYEAQQDKSGLPNDRFSAERPEGSISTLTIQRTEQRDSAMYRCASSLTRAVSEETQYFGPGTRLLVL.

The rearrangement links TRBV11-3 to TRBJ2-1; 11 nucleotides align to TRBD1. Germline V CDR1 and CDR2: SGHNT, YENEEA. The CDR3 spans 17 residues. Unmatched junction bases numbered 7, after V lost 4 bases and J lost 2 bases. CDR3 amino acids: CASSYSGTGGTYNEQFF. CDR3 coding DNA: TGTGCCAGCAGCTATTCCGGGACAGGGGGTACCTACAATGAGCAGTTCTTC.

The chain is built from TRBV11-2 and TRBJ2-2; D is perhaps TRBD2 (5 bases). From germline, CDR1 is SGHAT and CDR2 FQNNGV. The CDR3 is 16 residues long. Trimming took 5 bases from V and 1 from J, leaving 14 bases between them. In nucleotides, the CDR3 is TGTGCCAGCAGCCTTGGTCACCGGGGGAACACCGGGGAGCTGTTTTTT. Translated, it gives CASSLGHRGNTGELFF.

The chain recombines TRBV11-2 with TRBJ1-1; D not resolved. Germline V gene data show CDR1 as SGHAT and CDR2 as FQNNGV. This CDR3 comprises 15 residues. Between the trimmed V and J ends, which lost 1 base and 5 bases, there was a span of 14 bases. CDR3: CASSLVGPLGTEAFF. The CDR3 DNA reads TGTGCCAGCAGCTTAGTAGGACCCTTGGGGACTGAAGCTTTCTTT.